Listed here are 26 T cell receptor delta chains from one sample, sequenced in a study of gamma-delta T cells after stem cell transplantation. TCRdb used CATT to re-call clones from the RT-PCR reads. In the table there are 12,000 or so delta-chain clones, over 1% of which are singletons. Sequencing used gamma-delta T cells. These receptors came from a human donor. It is not recorded whose cells these are; they may come from a transplant donor.

Comment on this clone: With only one base between it and a far larger clone, this is likely a read error. V is TRDV2 and J is TRDJ1; D is possibly TRDD3 (6 bases). The CDR3 has 15 residues. In germline, CDR1 is GEAIGNYY, CDR2 EKD. Here the CDR3 DNA reads TGTGCCTGTGACAACGTCGATACGCGGACCGATAAACCCATCTTT. This translates into CACDNVDTRTDKPIF.

This clone showed up just a few times. A far larger clone is just one base off, so this is likely a read error. The V call is TRDV2, the J call TRDJ1; TRDD3 might be the D (6 bases). Deletions cut 0 bases from V and 7 bases from J, with 11 bases between. This CDR3 comprises 13 residues. Germline assignment: CDR1 GEAIGNYY and CDR2 EKD. In DNA form, the CDR3 reads TGTGCCTGTGACACCGTTACTGGGACTAAACTCATCTTT. Encoded protein: CACDTVTGTKLIF.

In the case of this clone: Other DNA sequences from this sample encode an identical CDR3 as well. The chain combines TRDV2 with TRDJ1; 13 bases map to TRDD3. V lost 3 bases and J lost 0; bases outside the gene matches: 12. Germline V CDR1 and CDR2: GEAIGNYY, EKD. This CDR3 region has 19 residues. The CDR3: CACDPVLGDTLSYTDKLIF. CDR3 coding DNA: TGTGCCTGTGACCCAGTACTGGGGGATACGCTCTCATACACCGATAAACTCATCTTT.

The CDR3 sequence: CACDSVLGDRPDKLIF. CDR3 coding DNA: TGTGCCTGTGATTCCGTACTGGGGGATCGGCCCGATAAACTCATCTTT. The chain links TRDV2 to TRDJ1; TRDD3 agrees at 10 bases. The CDR3 runs to 16 residues. J gave up 3 bases and V 4 bases, and 10 bases lay outside the gene matches. Germline V gene lookup returns CDR1 GEAIGNYY and CDR2 EKD.

This clone was counted at least ten times. The chain joins TRDV2 to TRDJ1; a possible D gene is TRDD3 (5 bases). CDR3 size: 16 residues. The germline gives CDR1 GEAIGNYY, CDR2 EKD. The ends were cut back, 0 bases at V and 0 bases at J, with 13 bases in the middle. The CDR3 protein is CACDTVWDQYTDKLIF. The CDR3 DNA follows: TGTGCCTGTGACACCGTCTGGGATCAATACACCGATAAACTCATCTTT.

Note on this clone: This DNA's translation and the protein TCRdb lists, from a much larger clone, do not match at residue 5, likely due to a read error; the protein shown is translated from the DNA. The CDR3 DNA reads TGTGCCTGTGATCCCATCTCGCAGGGGAGCCGCACCGATAAACTCATCTTT. It codes for CACDPISQGSRTDKLIF. J is TRDJ1 and V is TRDV2; a possible D gene is TRDD3 (5 bases). Germline loops: CDR1 GEAIGNYY, CDR2 EKD. V was pared by 4 bases and J by 1 base, with 21 bases between. The CDR3 is 17 residues long.

Regarding this clone: This likely reflects a read error, since a far larger clone is one base away. The chain employs TRDV2 and TRDJ1; D unclear. Trimming took off 0 bases at V and 1 base at J, with 8 bases between the two ends. The CDR3 spans 14 residues. The germline V gene encodes CDR1 GEAIGNYY and CDR2 EKD. The CDR3 sequence: CACDTMLATDKLIF. DNA for the CDR3: TGTGCCTGTGACACCATGCTGGCCACCGATAAACTCATCTTT.

The chain has TRDV2 and TRDJ1; TRDD3 matches 13 bases. CDR1 GEAIGNYY and CDR2 EKD come from the germline V gene. The CDR3 sequence is 24 residues long. Trimming at V came to 0 bases and at J to 1 base, leaving 25 bases not matched to a gene. CDR3 loop: CACDTVELGDTREGYHQGTDKLIF. The DNA of the CDR3 is TGTGCCTGTGACACCGTCGAACTGGGGGATACGCGGGAAGGTTACCATCAAGGCACCGATAAACTCATCTTT.

For this clone: TCRdb shows a much larger clone's protein in place of this DNA's translation, and the two differ at residue 9, likely through a read error; the protein shown is translated from the DNA. The chain uses TRDV2 and TRDJ1; 7 nucleotides agree with TRDD3. J gave up 0 bases and V 0 bases, and 6 bases lay outside the gene matches. This CDR3 has 16 amino acids. Germline CDR1 GEAIGNYY, CDR2 EKD. The CDR3 region is CACDTVGDAYTDKLIF. The CDR3 DNA reads TGTGCCTGTGACACCGTGGGGGACGCGTACACCGATAAACTCATCTTT.

For this clone: A single base is all that separates this from a far larger clone, so a read error is likely. The same CDR3 can be traced to other DNA sequences in this sample. This chain uses TRDV2 with TRDJ1, with TRDD3 matching over 13 bases. Germline lookup yields CDR1 GEAIGNYY and CDR2 EKD. V dropped 7 bases and J dropped 2; count of bases not matched to a gene: 9. CDR3 size: 16 residues. Here the CDR3 DNA reads TGTGCCTGCGACTCCTTACTGGGGGATACGACCGATAAACTCATCTTT. Protein product: CACDSLLGDTTDKLIF.

This clone qualifies as large. This same CDR3 is encoded by further DNA sequences in the sample. The chain employs TRDV2 and TRDJ1; D is uncertain. The CDR3 loop spans 16 amino acids. The V and J ends lost 5 bases and 2 bases respectively, with 20 bases between them. The germline V gene has CDR1 GEAIGNYY and CDR2 EKD. CDR3 residues: CACVPLNRLETDKLIF. CDR3 coding DNA: TGTGCCTGTGTCCCACTAAATCGTCTAGAGACCGATAAACTCATCTTT.

In this sample, this clone turned up a few times. At one boundary the junction diverges from the germline segment, which might be a read error. The V gene is TRDV2, the J gene TRDJ1, with 7 bases lining up with TRDD3. This CDR3 has 18 residues. The germline gives CDR1 GEAIGNYY, CDR2 EKD. CDR3 in amino acids: CAWDTVGLGAPGGDKLIF. CDR3 sequence (DNA): TGTGCCTGGGACACCGTGGGGCTGGGGGCCCCGGGGGGCGATAAACTCATCTTT.

Many counts were recorded for this clone. The chain links TRDV2 to TRDJ1; 10 bases map to TRDD3. The J segment lost 9 bases and the V segment lost 0 bases, leaving 12 bases of the junction unmatched. The CDR3 runs 16 residues. CDR1 GEAIGNYY and CDR2 EKD come from the germline V gene. The CDR3 nucleotides are TGTGCCTGTGACACCGTGTTATCTGGGGGATATAAGGAACTCATCTTT. It translates to CACDTVLSGGYKELIF.

By proportion, this clone is medium-sized. Other DNA sequences in the sample encode the same CDR3. The V and J genes are TRDV2 and TRDJ1; the D gene is possibly TRDD3 (5 bases). This CDR3 region has 17 residues. Between the trimmed V and J ends, which lost 0 bases and 1 base, there was a span of 17 bases. Germline lookup yields CDR1 GEAIGNYY and CDR2 EKD. The CDR3, as DNA: TGTGCCTGTGACACCGTCGGGATTAAAGAGGGCACCGATAAACTCATCTTT. This encodes CACDTVGIKEGTDKLIF.

Many counts were recorded for this clone. CDR3 DNA sequence: TGTGCCTGTGACCCTCTTGATTCGACTGGGGGGACCCAATCCCGCGATAAACTCATCTTT. Translated: CACDPLDSTGGTQSRDKLIF. This chain uses TRDV2 with TRDJ1, with 8 bases lining up with TRDD3. CDR3 length: 20 amino acids. Trimming removed 3 bases from V and 4 bases from J; junction bases left unmatched: 24. Germline V lookup: CDR1 GEAIGNYY, CDR2 EKD.

This clone was recorded a few times. The rearrangement uses TRDV2 and TRDJ1; 10 nucleotides line up with TRDD3. There are 17 residues in the CDR3. Unmatched junction bases numbered 10, after V lost 3 bases and J lost 1 base. Germline loops: CDR1 GEAIGNYY, CDR2 EKD. CDR3: CACDPLLGDIVTDKLIF. The CDR3, as DNA: TGTGCCTGTGACCCGCTTCTGGGGGATATTGTCACCGATAAACTCATCTTT.

By share of the sample, this clone is medium-sized (0.01 to 0.1%). Other DNA sequences from this sample encode an identical CDR3 as well. The chain carries TRDV2 and TRDJ1; D is perhaps TRDD3 (5 bases). V was trimmed by 0 bases and J by 0 bases, leaving 16 bases between them. This CDR3 is 17 amino acids long. Germline CDR1 reads GEAIGNYY; CDR2 reads EKD. CDR3 in DNA: TGTGCCTGTGACACCGTGGGGACGCGCTCCGACACCGATAAACTCATCTTT. Protein: CACDTVGTRSDTDKLIF.

This clone was counted only a few times. This probably arose from a read error, given a far larger clone one base away. The chain couples TRDV2 to TRDJ1, with TRDD3 matching 11 bases. The CDR3 consists of 15 residues. With V trimmed by 3 bases and J by 9 bases, 11 bases remained unmatched. CDR1 is GEAIGNYY and CDR2 is EKD in the germline V gene. CDR3 region: CACDAMGDTQGQLIF. CDR3 coding DNA: TGTGCCTGTGACGCTATGGGGGATACGCAAGGACAACTCATCTTT.

This clone was observed many times. The sample carries other DNA sequences with the same CDR3. V is TRDV2 and J is TRDJ1; the D gene is possibly TRDD3 (6 bases). CDR3 length equals 19 residues. V was pared by 1 base and J by 4 bases, with 27 bases between. The V gene's germline CDR1 is GEAIGNYY and CDR2 EKD. The CDR3 coding sequence is TGTGCCTGTGACACTCTCTTCGGATCTACGCGGATACTAGGCGATAAACTCATCTTT. Its translation is CACDTLFGSTRILGDKLIF.

The sample holds a few counts of this clone. Since a far larger clone is one base different, this is likely a read error. The rearrangement uses TRDV2 and TRDJ1; possibly TRDD3 for D (6 bases). CDR1 is GEAIGNYY and CDR2 is EKD in the germline V gene. The CDR3 extends over 16 amino acids. The CDR3 bases are TGTGCCTGTGACACCGTGGGGGGCCGAGGCACCGATAAACTCACCTTT. Residues: CACDTVGGRGTDKLTF.

CDR3 coding DNA: TGTGCCTGTGACCTACTGGGGGATACCAACACCGATAAACTCATCTTT. It is translated as CACDLLGDTNTDKLIF. The rearrangement links TRDV2 to TRDJ1; 12 positions agree with TRDD3. Trimming at V came to 3 bases and at J to 0 bases, leaving 4 bases not matched to a gene. CDR1 is GEAIGNYY and CDR2 is EKD in the germline V gene. The CDR3 runs 16 residues.

This clone is medium-sized within its sample. The genes are TRDV2 and TRDJ1; D not resolved. Germline V gives CDR1 GEAIGNYY, CDR2 EKD. CDR3 length: 14 residues. V dropped 3 bases and J dropped 1 base, with 11 bases sitting between them. DNA of the CDR3: TGTGCCTGTGACCCAATCGCCGCCACCGATAAACTCATCTTT. Its protein product is CACDPIAATDKLIF.

J is TRDJ1 and V is TRDV2, with 13 bases aligning to TRDD3. V lost 5 bases to trimming and J lost 2 bases; unmatched junction nucleotides: 10. CDR1 and CDR2 (germline): GEAIGNYY, EKD. The CDR3 loop spans 17 amino acids. In DNA, the CDR3 is TGTGCCTGTGCCGGACTGGGGGATACGCACGGAACCGATAAACTCATCTTT. Protein sequence: CACAGLGDTHGTDKLIF.

Points on this clone: A far larger clone is just one base off, so this is likely a read error. Other DNA sequences within the sample encode an identical CDR3. The chain recombines TRDV2 with TRDJ1; 9 bases are shared with TRDD3. The V and J ends lost 7 bases and 0 bases, in that order; junction bases with no gene match: 14. The CDR3 loop spans 17 amino acids. Per the germline V gene, CDR1 is GEAIGNYY and CDR2 is EKD. The CDR3: CACDGLGDPEYTDKLIF. The DNA of the CDR3 is TGTGCCTGCGACGGACTGGGGGACCCGGAGTACACCGATAAACTCATCTTT.

This clone was observed at least ten times. This rearrangement joins TRDV2 to TRDJ1; 9 nucleotides line up with TRDD3. The ends lost 1 base at V and 0 bases at J; junction bases unmatched: 26. CDR3 length: 23 residues. Germline V gene data show CDR1 as GEAIGNYY and CDR2 as EKD. The CDR3 region has the DNA TGTGCCTGTGACACTATTCGATCTAGCTCAGCCCAGTACTGGGGGACGTACACCGATAAACTCATCTTT. It yields the protein CACDTIRSSSAQYWGTYTDKLIF.

This clone was observed many times. The chain is built from TRDV2 and TRDJ1; 12 bases match TRDD3. Unmatched junction bases numbered 15, after V lost 3 bases and J lost 2 bases. Germline lookup yields CDR1 GEAIGNYY and CDR2 EKD. The CDR3 extends over 19 amino acids. The CDR3 spells CACDPAAGGYAEVTDKLIF. The CDR3 coding sequence is TGTGCCTGTGACCCTGCGGCTGGGGGATACGCTGAAGTGACCGATAAACTCATCTTT.